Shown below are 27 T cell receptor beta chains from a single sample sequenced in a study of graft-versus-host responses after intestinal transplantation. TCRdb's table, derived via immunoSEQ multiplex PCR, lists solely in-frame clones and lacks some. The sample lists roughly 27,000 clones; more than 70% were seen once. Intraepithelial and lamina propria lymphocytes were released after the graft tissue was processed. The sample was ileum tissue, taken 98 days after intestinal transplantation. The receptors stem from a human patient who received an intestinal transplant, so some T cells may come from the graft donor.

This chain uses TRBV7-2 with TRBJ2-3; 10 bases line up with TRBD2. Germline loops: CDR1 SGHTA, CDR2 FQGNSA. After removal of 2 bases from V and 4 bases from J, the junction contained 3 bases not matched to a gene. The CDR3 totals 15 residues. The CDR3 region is CASSLRAGGPDTQYF. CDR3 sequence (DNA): TGTGCCAGCAGCTTACGAGCGGGGGGGCCAGATACGCAGTATTTT.

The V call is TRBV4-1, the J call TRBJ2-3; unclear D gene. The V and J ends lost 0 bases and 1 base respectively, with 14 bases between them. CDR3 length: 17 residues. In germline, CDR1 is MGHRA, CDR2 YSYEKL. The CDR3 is CASSQDPSVPGTDTQYF. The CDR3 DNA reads TGCGCCAGCAGCCAAGATCCAAGTGTTCCCGGCACAGATACGCAGTATTTT.

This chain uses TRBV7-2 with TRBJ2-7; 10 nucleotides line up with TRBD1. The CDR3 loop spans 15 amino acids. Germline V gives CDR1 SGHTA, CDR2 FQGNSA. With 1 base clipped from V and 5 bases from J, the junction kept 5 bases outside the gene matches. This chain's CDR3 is CASSLGQGAQNEQYF. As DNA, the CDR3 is TGTGCCAGCAGCTTAGGACAGGGGGCGCAAAACGAGCAGTACTTC.

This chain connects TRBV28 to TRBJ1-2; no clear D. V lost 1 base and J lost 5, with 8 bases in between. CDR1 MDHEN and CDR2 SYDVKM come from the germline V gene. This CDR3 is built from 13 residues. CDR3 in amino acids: CASSLLSGYGYTF. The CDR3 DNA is TGTGCCAGCAGTTTATTATCAGGATATGGCTACACCTTC.

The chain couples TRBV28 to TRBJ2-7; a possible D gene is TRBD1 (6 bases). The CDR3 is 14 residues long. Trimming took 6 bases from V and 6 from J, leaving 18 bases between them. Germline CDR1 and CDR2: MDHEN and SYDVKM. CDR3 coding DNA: TGTGCCAGCAGCCCCTGGACAGAGAAGGCCGAGCAGTACTTC. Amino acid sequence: CASSPWTEKAEQYF.

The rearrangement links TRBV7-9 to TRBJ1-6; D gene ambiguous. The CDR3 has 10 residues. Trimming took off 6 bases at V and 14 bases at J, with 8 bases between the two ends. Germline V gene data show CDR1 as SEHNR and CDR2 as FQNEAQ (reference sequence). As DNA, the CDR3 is TGTGCCAGCAGTCGCGTAACCCTCCACTTT. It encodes CASSRVTLHF. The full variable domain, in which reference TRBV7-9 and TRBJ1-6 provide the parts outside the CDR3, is DTGVSQNPRHKITKRGQNVTFRCDPISEHNRLYWYRQTLGQGPEFLTYFQNEAQLEKSRLLSDRFSAERPKGSFSTLEIQRTEQGDSAMYLCASSRVTLHFGNGTRLTVT.

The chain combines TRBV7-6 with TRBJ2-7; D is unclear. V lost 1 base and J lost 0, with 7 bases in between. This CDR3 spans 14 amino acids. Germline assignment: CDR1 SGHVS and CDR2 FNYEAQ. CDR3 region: CASSLEPSSYEQYF. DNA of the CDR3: TGTGCCAGCAGCTTAGAGCCAAGCTCCTACGAGCAGTACTTC.

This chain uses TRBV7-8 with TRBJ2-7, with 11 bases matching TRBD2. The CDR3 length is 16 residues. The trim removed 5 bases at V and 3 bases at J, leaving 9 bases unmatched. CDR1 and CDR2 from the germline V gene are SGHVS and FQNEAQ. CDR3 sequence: CASSPRLAGSYYEQYF. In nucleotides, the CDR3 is TGTGCCAGCAGCCCAAGACTAGCGGGGAGCTACTACGAGCAGTACTTC.

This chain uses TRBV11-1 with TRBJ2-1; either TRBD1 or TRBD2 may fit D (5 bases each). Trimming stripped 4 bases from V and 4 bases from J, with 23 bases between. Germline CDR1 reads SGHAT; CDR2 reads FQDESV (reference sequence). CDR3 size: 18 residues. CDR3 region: CASSSPFLGVAEYNEQFF. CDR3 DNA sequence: TGTGCCAGCAGCTCCCCATTTTTGGGGGTTGCGGAATACAATGAGCAGTTCTTC.

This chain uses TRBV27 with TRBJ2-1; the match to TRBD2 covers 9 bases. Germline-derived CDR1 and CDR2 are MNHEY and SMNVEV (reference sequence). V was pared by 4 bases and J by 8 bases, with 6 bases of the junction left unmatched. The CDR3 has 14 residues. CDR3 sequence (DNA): TGTGCCAGCAGTTATAGCGGGGGCGAGTATGAGCAGTTCTTC. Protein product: CASSYSGGEYEQFF.

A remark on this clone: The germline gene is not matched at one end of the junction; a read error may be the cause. The CDR3 reads CASRLGPETNYGYTF. The CDR3 coding sequence is TGTGCCAGCAGGTTGGGACCAGAGACTAACTATGGCTACACCTTC. This rearrangement joins TRBV5-4 to TRBJ1-2, with a weak D call TRBD1 (5 bases). This CDR3 has 15 residues. The germline V gene encodes CDR1 SGHNT and CDR2 YYREEE (reference sequence).

In DNA, the CDR3 is TGCGCCAGCAGCCACCAGACGATGAACACTGAAGCTTTCTTT. It translates to CASSHQTMNTEAFF. V and J are TRBV4-1 and TRBJ1-1; D unclear. CDR3 length: 14 residues. Germline V gene data show CDR1 as MGHRA and CDR2 as YSYEKL. V gave up 3 bases and J gave up 0 bases, with 8 bases separating them.

CDR3 sequence: CASITTGWTGNTIYF. The CDR3 DNA sequence: TGTGCCAGCATCACGACAGGGTGGACTGGAAACACCATATATTTT. This chain connects TRBV7-9 to TRBJ1-3, with 7 bases lining up with TRBD1. Germline lookup yields CDR1 SEHNR and CDR2 FQNEAQ (reference sequence). With 7 bases clipped from V and 2 bases from J, the junction kept 8 bases outside the gene matches. CDR3 length: 15 residues.

Here the CDR3 DNA reads TGCACCAGCAGCCAAAGGTGGGGGCCATCCTACGAGCAGTACTTC. This sequence encodes CTSSQRWGPSYEQYF. The gene calls are TRBV1 and TRBJ2-7; the D call of TRBD1 is as the table states it, not checked on the DNA. TRBV1 has pseudogene status. This CDR3 region has 15 residues.

CDR3 nucleotides: TGTGCCAGCAGGCAGGGGCTAGCCTACAATGAGCAGTTCTTC. Translation: CASRQGLAYNEQFF. The chain couples TRBV28 to TRBJ2-1; D might be TRBD1 (6 bases). With 6 bases removed from V and 2 bases from J, the gap between germline ends came to 11 bases. From germline, CDR1 is MDHEN and CDR2 SYDVKM. This CDR3 has 14 residues.

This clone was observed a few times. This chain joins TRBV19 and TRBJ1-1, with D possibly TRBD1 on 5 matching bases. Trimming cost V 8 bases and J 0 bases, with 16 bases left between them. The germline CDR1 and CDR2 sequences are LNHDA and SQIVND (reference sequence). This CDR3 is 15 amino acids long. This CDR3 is CASRRDGGLNTEAFF. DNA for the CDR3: TGTGCCAGTCGGCGGGACGGCGGCCTGAACACTGAAGCTTTCTTT. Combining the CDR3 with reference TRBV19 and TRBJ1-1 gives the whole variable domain DGGITQSPKYLFRKEGQNVTLSCEQNLNHDAMYWYRQDPGQGLRLIYYSQIVNDFQKGDIAEGYSVSREKKESFPLTVTSAQKNPTAFYLCASRRDGGLNTEAFFGQGTRLTVV.

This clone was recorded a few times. The CDR3 DNA is TGTGCCAGCAGTTCTGCTACAGGGGGCTCTGGGGCCAACGTCCTGACTTTC. This translates into CASSSATGGSGANVLTF. The chain recombines TRBV28 with TRBJ2-6, with 8 nucleotides matching TRBD1. The CDR3 sequence is 17 residues long. V gave up 4 bases and J gave up 0 bases; unmatched junction bases: 5. Per germline, CDR1 MDHEN and CDR2 SYDVKM.

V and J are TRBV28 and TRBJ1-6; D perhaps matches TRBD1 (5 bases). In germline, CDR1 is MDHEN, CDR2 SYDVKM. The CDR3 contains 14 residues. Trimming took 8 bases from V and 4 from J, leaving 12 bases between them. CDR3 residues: CASVRQSYNSPLHF. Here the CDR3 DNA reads TGTGCCAGCGTCCGACAGTCATATAATTCACCCCTCCACTTT.

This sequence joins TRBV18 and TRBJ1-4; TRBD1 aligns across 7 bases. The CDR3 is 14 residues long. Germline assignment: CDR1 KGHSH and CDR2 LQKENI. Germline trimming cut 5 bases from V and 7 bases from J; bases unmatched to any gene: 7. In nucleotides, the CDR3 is TGTGCCAGCTCAGCTACAGGGGTCCGTGAAAAACTGTTTTTT. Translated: CASSATGVREKLFF.

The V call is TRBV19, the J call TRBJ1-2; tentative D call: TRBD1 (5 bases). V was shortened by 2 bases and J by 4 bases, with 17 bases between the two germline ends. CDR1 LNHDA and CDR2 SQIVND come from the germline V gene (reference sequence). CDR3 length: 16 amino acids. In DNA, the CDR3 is TGTGCCAGTAGTATATGGACAAGAAAGGATGCCTATGGCTACACCTTC. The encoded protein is CASSIWTRKDAYGYTF.

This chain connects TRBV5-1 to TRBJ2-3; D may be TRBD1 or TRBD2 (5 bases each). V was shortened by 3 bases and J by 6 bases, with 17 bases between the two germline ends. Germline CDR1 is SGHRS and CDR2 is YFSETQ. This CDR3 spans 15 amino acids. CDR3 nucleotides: TGCGCCAGCAGCTGGGGGACCGCCACCGCGGATACGCAGTATTTT. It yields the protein CASSWGTATADTQYF.

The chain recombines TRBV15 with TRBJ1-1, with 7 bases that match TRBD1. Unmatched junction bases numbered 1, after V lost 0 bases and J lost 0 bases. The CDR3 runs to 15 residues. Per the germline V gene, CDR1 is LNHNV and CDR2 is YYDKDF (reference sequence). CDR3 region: CATSRDRGMNTEAFF. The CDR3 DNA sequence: TGTGCCACCAGCAGAGACAGGGGGATGAACACTGAAGCTTTCTTT.

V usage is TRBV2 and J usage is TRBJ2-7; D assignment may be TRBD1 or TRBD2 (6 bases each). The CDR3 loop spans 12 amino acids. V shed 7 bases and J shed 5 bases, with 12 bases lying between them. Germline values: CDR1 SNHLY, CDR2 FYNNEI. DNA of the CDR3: TGTGCCAGCACGCGGGACACTCACGAGCAGTACTTC. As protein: CASTRDTHEQYF.

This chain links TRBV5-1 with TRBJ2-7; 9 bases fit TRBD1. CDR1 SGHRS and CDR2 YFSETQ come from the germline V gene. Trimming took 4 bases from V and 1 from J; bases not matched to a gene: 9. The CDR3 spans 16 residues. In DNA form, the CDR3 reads TGCGCCAGCAGCCCCCTAGGGACAGGGTCTTCCTACGAGCAGTACTTC. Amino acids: CASSPLGTGSSYEQYF.

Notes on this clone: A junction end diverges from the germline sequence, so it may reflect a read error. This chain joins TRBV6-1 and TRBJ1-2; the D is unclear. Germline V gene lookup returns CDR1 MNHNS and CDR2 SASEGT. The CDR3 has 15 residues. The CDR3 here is CASSEGLGDPYSYTF. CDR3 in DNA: TGTGCCAGCAGTGAAGGCTTGGGAGATCCCTATAGCTACACCTTC.

CDR3 sequence (DNA): TGTGCCAGCACCAGACAGGTAGAAACGCAGTATTTT. This gives the protein CASTRQVETQYF. This sequence joins TRBV18 and TRBJ2-3; TRBD1 is a possible D gene (6 bases). The length of the CDR3 is 12 residues. Germline V gene lookup returns CDR1 KGHSH and CDR2 LQKENI. The ends were cut back, 8 bases at V and 9 bases at J, with 15 bases in the middle.

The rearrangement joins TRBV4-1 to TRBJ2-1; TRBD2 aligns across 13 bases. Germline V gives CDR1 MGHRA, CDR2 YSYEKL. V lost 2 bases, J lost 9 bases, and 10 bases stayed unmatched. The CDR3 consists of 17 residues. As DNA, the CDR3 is TGCGCCAGCAGCCAACTACCACTAGCGGGGGGGGAGAGTGAGCAGTTCTTC. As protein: CASSQLPLAGGESEQFF.